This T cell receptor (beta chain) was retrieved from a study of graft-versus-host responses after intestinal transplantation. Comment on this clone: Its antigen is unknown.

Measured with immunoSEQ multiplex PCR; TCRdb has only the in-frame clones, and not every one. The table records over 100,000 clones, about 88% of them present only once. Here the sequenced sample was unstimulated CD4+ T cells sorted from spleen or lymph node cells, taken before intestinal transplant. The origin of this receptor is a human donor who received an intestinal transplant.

CDR3 bases: TGTGCCAGCAGCCCCTACCGGGTGGAGGATGCTGGAAACACCATATATTTT. Protein product: CASSPYRVEDAGNTIYF. The chain carries TRBV11-2 and TRBJ1-3; D gene unclear. The V and J ends lost 5 bases and 2 bases respectively, with 19 bases between them. This CDR3 contains 17 residues. Germline V gene data show CDR1 as SGHAT and CDR2 as FQNNGV.